The sequence of this TCR beta chain was determined in a study of blood T cell repertoires in COVID-19. Study as a whole: The United States, Italy and Spain supplied acute and convalescent COVID-19 samples. T cells, B-cell-depleted T cells, or PBMCs provided the cDNA or gDNA that served as material.

Original processing methods: Counts of nucleated cells, estimated from reference gene primer amplification, were obtained. Clones were sequenced by immunoSEQ multiplex PCR, and TCRdb holds only the in-frame ones, with some missing. V and J calls and clone size are those listed in that table; D and trimming were worked out from the DNA. The sample yields some 130,000 clones, around 86% seen once. The CDR3 is 13 residues long. Looked up from germline, CDR1 is SNHLY and CDR2 is FYNNEI. J was trimmed by 10 bases and V by 8 bases; bases with no gene match: 8. V and J are TRBV2 and TRBJ1-6; 7 bases are a match to TRBD1. Sequencing was performed on peripheral blood. The receptor was derived from a woman in her forties or fifties who had recovered from COVID-19. In nucleotides, the CDR3 is TGTGCCAGCGGAGGGACAGTTGGATCACCCCTCCACTTT. Translated, it gives CASGGTVGSPLHF.